Here is one TCR beta chain with its context. TCRdb's copy holds only in-frame clones and misses some; the assay was immunoSEQ multiplex PCR. The sample holds around 1,100,000 clones, around three quarters seen once. The sample belongs to a study of shared clonotypes between healthy human individuals. With 8 bases removed from V and 8 bases from J, the gap between germline ends came to 15 bases. Germline assignment: CDR1 SGHTA and CDR2 FQGTGA. The CDR3 contains 12 residues. Sequenced sample: memory CD4+ T cells from PBMCs. Subset given: CD45RA-negative fraction. The chain links TRBV7-3 to TRBJ1-2; D is perhaps TRBD1 (5 bases). This TCR came from a man between 18 and 35 years old in good health. Some clones in this sample may be carry-over from other donors' samples. This chain's CDR3 is CASGWGSGGYTF. The DNA for the CDR3 is TGTGCCAGCGGTTGGGGGTCGGGCGGCTACACCTTC.